These T cell receptor beta chains were read from a single sample in a study of T cell responses to AZD1222 COVID-19 vaccine. Produced via immunoSEQ multiplex PCR; TCRdb's table is partial and in-frame only. The sample holds under 200,000 clones, around 85% seen once. Here the sequenced sample was peripheral blood, taken 28 days after the second AZD1222 dose. These receptors were collected from an adult who received the AZD1222 COVID-19 vaccine. Both conserved end residues are part of each CDR3. The D gene is left open where the match is weak. The size entry is marked missing in some rows and otherwise reads once, few, many or a size class.

D	J	length	size	V	CDR3	DNA
.	TRBJ2-2	13	.	TRBV11-2	CASSFGLTGELFF	TGTGCCAGCAGCTTCGGACTAACCGGGGAGCTGTTTTTT
.	TRBJ1-3	16	.	TRBV10-3	CAISESGRGTGNTIYF	TGTGCCATCAGTGAGTCTGGTAGGGGTACTGGAAACACCATATATTTT
TRBD1	TRBJ1-6	15	.	TRBV7-9	CASSPNTGQGEPLHF	TGTGCCAGCAGCCCCAACACGGGACAGGGCGAACCCCTCCACTTT
.	TRBJ1-5	13	.	TRBV7-9	CASSLDSQGPQHF	TGTGCCAGCAGCTTAGACAGCCAGGGGCCCCAGCATTTT
TRBD1	TRBJ1-6	13	.	TRBV6-5	CATTGDLDSPLHF	TGTGCCACCACAGGGGACTTAGATTCACCCCTCCACTTT
.	TRBJ2-1	16	once	TRBV9	CASSVDGDDPYNEQFF	TGTGCCAGCAGCGTAGATGGCGACGACCCCTACAATGAGCAGTTCTTC
.	TRBJ1-1	14	.	TRBV18	CASSPQGGIAEAFF	TGTGCCAGCTCACCACAGGGGGGAATTGCTGAAGCTTTCTTT
.	TRBJ1-3	17	.	TRBV5-4	CASSLDSPTNSGNTIYF	TGTGCCAGCAGCTTGGACTCGCCGACAAACTCTGGAAACACCATATATTTT
.	TRBJ2-7	15	.	TRBV7-2	CASSLRRGVIYEQYF	TGTGCCAGCAGCTTACGGAGGGGCGTGATCTACGAGCAGTACTTC
TRBD2	TRBJ2-2	13	.	TRBV7-2	CASRIAGPGELFF	TGTGCCAGCAGGATAGCGGGGCCCGGGGAGCTGTTTTTT
.	TRBJ1-2	13	.	TRBV11-2	CASSLKTNYGYTF	TGTGCCAGCAGCTTAAAGACTAACTATGGCTACACCTTC
TRBD1	TRBJ1-2	16	.	TRBV11-2	CASSSPRTGSNYGYTF	TGTGCCAGCAGCTCACCCAGGACAGGGAGTAACTATGGCTACACCTTC
.	TRBJ1-2	15	few	TRBV6-5	CASRASPGGSDGYTF	TGTGCCAGCAGAGCGAGTCCGGGGGGGTCTGATGGCTACACCTTC
.	TRBJ2-2	13	.	TRBV9	CASSVALIGELFF	TGTGCCAGCAGCGTCGCCCTCATCGGGGAGCTGTTTTTT
.	TRBJ1-6	16	.	TRBV2	CASSGRGGFNNSPLHF	TGTGCCAGCAGTGGAAGAGGAGGGTTTAATAATTCACCCCTCCACTTT
.	TRBJ1-2	16	.	TRBV4-1	CASSQRPDPGGYGYTF	TGCGCCAGCAGCCAGCGACCGGACCCCGGCGGCTATGGCTACACCTTC
.	TRBJ1-5	18	.	TRBV6-1	CASSEEVRQGRSNQPQHF	TGTGCCAGCAGTGAAGAAGTGCGGCAGGGAAGAAGCAATCAGCCCCAGCATTTT
.	TRBJ1-2	15	.	TRBV5-4	CASSTPVPGKYGYTF	TGTGCCAGCAGCACGCCCGTTCCGGGGAAATATGGCTACACCTTC
.	TRBJ1-2	16	.	TRBV14	CASSQLGVRQSYGYTF	TGTGCCAGCAGCCAATTGGGGGTTCGACAGTCCTATGGCTACACCTTC
.	TRBJ1-2	15	.	TRBV5-1	CASRDPGRYNYGYTF	TGCGCCAGCAGGGATCCGGGACGGTACAACTATGGCTACACCTTC
.	TRBJ1-2	13	.	TRBV6-2/TRBV6-3	CASSYEGDYGYTF	TGTGCCAGCAGTTACGAGGGGGACTATGGCTACACCTTC
.	TRBJ2-7	13	.	TRBV5-6	CASSQVRGDEQYF	TGTGCCAGCAGCCAGGTCCGGGGCGACGAGCAGTACTTC
.	TRBJ2-7	14	once	TRBV18	CASSPRTPTYEQYF	TGTGCCAGCTCACCGCGGACACCTACCTACGAGCAGTACTTC
.	TRBJ2-7	14	few	TRBV19	CASSIAREPYEQYF	TGTGCCAGTAGTATAGCCCGGGAGCCCTACGAGCAGTACTTC
.	TRBJ2-7	12	once	TRBV18	CASSPTTSEQYF	TGTGCCAGCTCACCGACCACCAGCGAGCAGTACTTC
.	TRBJ1-1	13	.	TRBV14	CASSQDMYTEAFF	TGTGCCAGCAGCCAAGATATGTACACTGAAGCTTTCTTT
.	TRBJ1-2	15	.	TRBV5-4	CASSLQGRRNYGYTF	TGTGCCAGCAGCTTGCAGGGGCGCAGGAACTATGGCTACACCTTC
.	TRBJ1-4	14	few	TRBV19	CASPWGQANEKLFF	TGTGCCAGTCCCTGGGGGCAAGCTAATGAAAAACTGTTTTTT
TRBD1	TRBJ1-6	16	once	TRBV4-2	CASERGSRGPNSPLHF	TGTGCCAGCGAGAGGGGTTCCAGGGGGCCTAATTCACCCCTCCACTTT
.	TRBJ2-1	14	.	TRBV6-6	CASSYSRVYNEQFF	TGTGCCAGCAGTTACAGCAGGGTCTACAATGAGCAGTTCTTC
TRBD1	TRBJ2-7	16	.	TRBV4-2	CASSHPGTGDSYEQYF	TGTGCCAGCAGCCATCCCGGGACAGGAGACTCCTACGAGCAGTACTTC
.	TRBJ2-4	16	.	TRBV23-1	CASSPRNRVAKNIQYF	TGCGCCAGCAGTCCCCGGAACAGGGTAGCCAAAAACATTCAGTACTTC
TRBD1	TRBJ1-1	13	few	TRBV6-5	CASGTVGNTEAFF	TGTGCCAGCGGGACAGTGGGGAACACTGAAGCTTTCTTT